This T cell receptor beta chain was recorded in a study of T cell responses to AZD1222 COVID-19 vaccine. Trimming cost V 4 bases and J 1 base; bases outside gene matches: 7. CDR1 is SGDLS and CDR2 is YYNGEE in the germline V gene. The CDR3 is 15 amino acids. Some clones are missing from TCRdb's copy, which holds only in-frame ones; the method was immunoSEQ multiplex PCR. The table shows more than 85,000 clones, with approximately 94% occurring only once. This TCR derives from an adult who received the AZD1222 COVID-19 vaccine. The sample was peripheral blood, taken 28 days after the second AZD1222 dose. The chain joins TRBV9 to TRBJ1-2; 7 bases fit TRBD1. The CDR3 spells CASSKGQRFNYGYTF. CDR3 bases: TGTGCCAGCAGCAAGGGACAGCGATTTAACTATGGCTACACCTTC. Full variable domain (missing parts from reference TRBV9 and TRBJ1-2): DSGVTQTPKHLITATGQRVTLRCSPRSGDLSVYWYQQSLDQGLQFLIQYYNGEERAKGNILERFSAQQFPDLHSELNLSSLELGDSALYFCASSKGQRFNYGYTFGSGTRLTVV.